This T cell receptor beta chain was obtained from a study of PD-L1 blockade in urothelial cancer (dated by TCRdb to about 2017). Background for the entire study: All patients started therapy around 2014 and received atezolizumab 1,200 mg intravenously every 3 weeks. Pretreatment tumor samples, along with matched peripheral blood serially collected before and after atezolizumab treatment, were subjected to TCR sequencing. Pretreatment blood TCR-seq was available for about 27 patients, at least one posttreatment blood collection was obtained for 24 patients, and tumor TCR-seq was available for 24 patients. Blood samples were analyzed at two time points: 3 weeks after treatment start (second dose) and 6 weeks after treatment start. Durable clinical benefit was defined as progression-free survival longer than 6 months, and TCR features were also tested against progression-free and overall survival. About 90% of the roughly 29 patients were identified as males with urothelial cancer of bladder origin, and a prior smoking history was reported by 18 of 29 patients. An ECOG performance status of 0 or 1 was recorded for the patients, and 0 to 3 prior chemotherapy regimens had been received by the patients. In the same patients who had TCR sequencing, pretreatment tumors also underwent whole exome sequencing and RNA sequencing. Blood samples yielded a median of roughly 140,000 T cells and around 80,000 unique TCRs, with median clonality 0.080. Several patients achieved durable clinical benefit and some 20 did not. Somatic, immune and clinical correlates of response to PD-L1 blockade with atezolizumab in urothelial cancer were the focus of an exploratory multi-omic analysis. What the study reported, not specific to this receptor: A pretreatment peripheral blood TCR clonality below the median was linked to improved progression-free and overall survival. Because the sample size was small (n ≈ 30) and many exploratory analyses were performed, the results are intended to be hypothesis-generating. At 3 weeks after the start of treatment, tumor-associated TCR clones in peripheral blood had expanded more in patients with durable benefit (n of about 22, p = 0.022).

This clone was recorded only once. Its antigen is not yet known. Per-nucleotide qualities are absent, and no much larger clonotype sits a single base away. A total of 29 patients with locally advanced or metastatic urothelial carcinoma, treated at Memorial Sloan Kettering on a trial protocol, made up the cohort. Peripheral blood mononuclear cells were collected pretreatment and during treatment, at between 1 and 8 total time points per patient. The Qiagen DNeasy Blood extraction kit was used to purify genomic DNA from total PBMCs and tumor samples. Collected pretreatment and during treatment, PBMCs were isolated and stored as previously described. Synthetic TCR analog templates were spiked into each PCR so that absolute template abundance could be estimated from read counts. The immunoSEQ assay used bias-controlled V and J gene primers to amplify TCRbeta CDR3 regions from genomic DNA. Sequencing of rearranged TCRbeta segments was done at approximately 20X coverage. Per the source publication's procedure: Clustering was used to correct sequencing errors, and CDR3s were annotated against IMGT to assign V, D and J genes. Downstream analyses used only productive TCRbeta rearrangements, leaving out any out-of-frame or stop-codon sequences. To compute clonality, Shannon entropy was normalized by the log of the number of unique productive sequences and then subtracted from one. Clones differing between time points or between blood and tumor were identified using Fisher's exact test with Benjamini-Hochberg correction, with an adjusted p below 0.01 applied as the threshold. What TCRdb holds here is the immuneACCESS table cut down to in-frame rearrangements. Part of the clones is not present; checked against another copy, under half of the missing clones reflect an unresolved V gene, and the others are unexplained. V, J and clone size derive from that table, while D and trimming were established from the DNA sequence. In this sample the table shows roughly 48,000 clones, about 80% of which occur a single time. The top ten clonotypes cover 5.8% of the sample.

Specimen: PBMCs, collected around atezolizumab (anti-PD-L1) treatment. The origin of this receptor is a man between 35 and 55 years old with urothelial cancer.

The CDR3 protein sequence reads: CASSPGLTRQETQYF. The nucleotides are TGTGCCAGCAGCCCCGGACTAACCCGCCAAGAGACCCAGTACTTC. The chain is encoded by TRBV14 joined to TRBJ2-5, with a tentative D gene TRBD2 over 6 matching bases. The CDR3 contains 15 residues, cysteine and phenylalanine counted. Kept here is only the CDR3 DNA, which spans 45 bases and is read in frame from base 1. CDR1 and CDR2 were assigned from the germline V gene as SGHDN and FVKESK. V is clipped by 4 bases and J by 1 base, and the sequence between their germline boundaries is 13 bases long.